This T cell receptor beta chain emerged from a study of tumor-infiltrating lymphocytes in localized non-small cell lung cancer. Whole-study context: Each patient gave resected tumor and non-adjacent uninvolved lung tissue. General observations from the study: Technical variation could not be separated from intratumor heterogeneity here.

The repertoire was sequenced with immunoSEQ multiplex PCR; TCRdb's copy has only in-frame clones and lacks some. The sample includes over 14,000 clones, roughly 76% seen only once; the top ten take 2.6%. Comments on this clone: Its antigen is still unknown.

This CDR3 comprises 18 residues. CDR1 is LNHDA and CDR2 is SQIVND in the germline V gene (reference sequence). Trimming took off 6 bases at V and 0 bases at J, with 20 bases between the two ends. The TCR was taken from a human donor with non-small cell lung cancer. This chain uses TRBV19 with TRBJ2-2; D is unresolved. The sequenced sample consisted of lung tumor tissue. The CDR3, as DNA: TGTGCCAGTAGCACTCAAGTGGCCTTTAGAACGAACACCGGGGAGCTGTTTTTT. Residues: CASSTQVAFRTNTGELFF.